This T cell receptor (beta chain) was found in a study of shared clonotypes between healthy human individuals. Broader study findings: Enrolling few donors narrowed the genetic and exposure-history diversity that was represented. Memory subsets had estimated richness that was generally smaller than that of naive subsets.

This clone was seen once. Its antigen is as yet unknown. Generated by immunoSEQ multiplex PCR, the TCRdb table keeps only in-frame clones and is missing some. The sample lists millions of clones, 95% seen once, with under 0.15% in the top ten. CDR3 length: 13 residues. Per germline, CDR1 KGHSH and CDR2 LQKENI. With 3 bases removed from V and 2 bases from J, the gap between germline ends came to 6 bases. The chain employs TRBV18 and TRBJ2-3; D gene uncertain. Sequenced: naive CD4+ T cells sorted from blood. Subset denoted: CD45RA+ positively selected. This clonotype was obtained from a man younger than 35 in good health. In nucleotides, the CDR3 is TGTGCCAGCTCACCGCCCACCACAGATACGCAGTATTTT. Translation: CASSPPTTDTQYF.